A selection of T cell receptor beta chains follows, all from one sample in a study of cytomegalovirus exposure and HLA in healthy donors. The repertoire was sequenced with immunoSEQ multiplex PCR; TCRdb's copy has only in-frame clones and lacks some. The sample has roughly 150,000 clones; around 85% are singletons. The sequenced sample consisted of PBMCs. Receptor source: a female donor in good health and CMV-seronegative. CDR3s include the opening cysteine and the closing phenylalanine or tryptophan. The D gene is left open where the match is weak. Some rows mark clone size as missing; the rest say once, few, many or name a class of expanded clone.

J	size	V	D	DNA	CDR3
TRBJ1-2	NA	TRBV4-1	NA	TGCGCCAGCAGCCAAGGGCAGTATGGCTACACCTTC	CASSQGQYGYTF
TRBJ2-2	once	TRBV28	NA	TGTGCCAGCAGTTTGAGCCAGGGCGGGACGGAGCTGTTTTTT	CASSLSQGGTELFF
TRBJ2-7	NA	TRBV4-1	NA	TGCGCCAGCAGCCAGTTTCGGGAGACCAACGAGCAGTACTTC	CASSQFRETNEQYF
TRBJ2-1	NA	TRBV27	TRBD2	TGTGCCAGCAGTCCTCCCGGGCGGGGGAACTACAATGAGCAGTTCTTC	CASSPPGRGNYNEQFF
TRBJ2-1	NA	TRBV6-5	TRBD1	TGTGCCAGCAGTTACTCGTGGACAGGCGACAATGAGCAGTTCTTC	CASSYSWTGDNEQFF
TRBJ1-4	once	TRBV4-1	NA	TGCGCCAGCAGACGCGTCGCCTTACTTAATGAAAAACTGTTTTTT	CASRRVALLNEKLFF
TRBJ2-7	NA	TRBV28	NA	TGTGCCAGCAGTCCCCGTGGGGACTTCTACGAGCAGTACTTC	CASSPRGDFYEQYF
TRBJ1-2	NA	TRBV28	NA	TGTGCCAGCAAGGTACAGGGAACGAACTATGGCTACACCTTC	CASKVQGTNYGYTF
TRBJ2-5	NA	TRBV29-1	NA	TGCAGCGTTGAAGATCAGCCCACAGGGACCCAGTACTTC	CSVEDQPTGTQYF
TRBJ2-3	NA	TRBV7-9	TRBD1	TGTGCCAGCAGCCGGGACAGGGGGCGGACAGATACGCAGTATTTT	CASSRDRGRTDTQYF
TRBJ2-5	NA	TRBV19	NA	TGTGCCAGTAGTCTGAACAGGCAAGAGACCCAGTACTTC	CASSLNRQETQYF
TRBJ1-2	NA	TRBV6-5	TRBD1	TGTGCCAGCAGACACAGGGGAGCAGAGGGCTACACCTTC	CASRHRGAEGYTF
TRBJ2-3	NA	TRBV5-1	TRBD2	TGCGCCAGTCGGACTAGTTTCACAGATACGCAGTATTTT	CASRTSFTDTQYF
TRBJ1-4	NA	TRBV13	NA	TGTGCCAGCAGCGCTCATAAGGAGGGGAATGAAAAACTGTTTTTT	CASSAHKEGNEKLFF
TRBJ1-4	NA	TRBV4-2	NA	TGTGCCAGCAGCGCCCAGGGCCCCCCAACTAATGAAAAACTGTTTTTT	CASSAQGPPTNEKLFF
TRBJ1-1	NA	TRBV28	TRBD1	TGTGCCAGCAATGACAGGGGGGTTGAGGACACTGAAGCTTTCTTT	CASNDRGVEDTEAFF
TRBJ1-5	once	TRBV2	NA	TGTGCCAGCAGTGAAGGGCCCAATCAGCCCCAGCATTTT	CASSEGPNQPQHF